This T cell receptor beta chain was captured in a study of T cells in Graves' hyperthyroidism and ophthalmopathy. RNA transcripts served as the template for amplifying TCR beta CDR3 regions. The HTBI primer set served for first-round RT-PCR of the TCR CDR3. TCRdb called the multiplex PCR reads again in MiXCR, with one record for every CDR3 protein. Of a few hundred thousand distinct CDR3 sequences listed, 15% to 18% are singletons. The PBMCs had their origin in around 9.1 ml of fresh peripheral blood. The CDR3 runs to 14 residues. Germline assignment: CDR1 SGHKS and CDR2 YYEKEE (reference sequence). Trimming removed 4 bases at V and 6 bases at J, with 13 bases between.

This receptor was taken from a woman in her twenties or thirties with Graves' hyperthyroidism. The sample taken for sequencing was blood. The chain combines TRBV5-5 with TRBJ2-2; D might be TRBD2 (5 bases). CDR3 in DNA: TGTGCCAGCAGCCAAAACGTGAGGGCCGGGGAGCTGTTTTTT. Translating it yields CASSQNVRAGELFF.